The source of this T cell receptor (beta chain) is a study of T cell changes during pregnancy in multiple sclerosis. Sequenced by immunoSEQ multiplex PCR; TCRdb stores in-frame clones only, minus some. In the table there are some 70,000 clones, approximately 92% of which are singletons. This CDR3 comprises 15 residues. V lost 6 bases, J lost 6 bases, and 12 bases stayed unmatched. Per germline, CDR1 MNHEY and CDR2 SVGAGI. The chain couples TRBV6-5 to TRBJ2-3; 7 bases are a match to TRBD2. The origin of this receptor is a female donor in good health, enrolled as a control in a pregnancy study. The sequencing here drew on CD8+ T cells from peripheral blood mononuclear cells, taken in the third trimester of pregnancy. DNA for the CDR3: TGTGCCAGCAGCCCAGCGGGGCGTGTTATGGATACGCAGTATTTT. Its protein product is CASSPAGRVMDTQYF.